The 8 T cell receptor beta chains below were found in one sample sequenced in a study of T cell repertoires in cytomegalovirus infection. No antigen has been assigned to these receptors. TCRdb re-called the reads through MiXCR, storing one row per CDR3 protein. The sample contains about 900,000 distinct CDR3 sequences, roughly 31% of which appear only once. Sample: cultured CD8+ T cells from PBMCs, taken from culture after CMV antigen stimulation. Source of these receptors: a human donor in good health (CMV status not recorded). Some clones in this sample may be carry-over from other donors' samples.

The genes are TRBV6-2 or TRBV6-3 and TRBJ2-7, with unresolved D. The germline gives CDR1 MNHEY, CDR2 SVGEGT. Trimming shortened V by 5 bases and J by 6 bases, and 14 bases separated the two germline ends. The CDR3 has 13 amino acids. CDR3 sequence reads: CASSNFRLSEQYV. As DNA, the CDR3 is TGTGCCAGCAGTAATTTCAGGCTCTCCGAGCAGTACGTC.

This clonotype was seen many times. The CDR3 protein is CASSRGGTDTQYF. CDR3 DNA: TGTGCCAGCAGCCGGGGGGGCACAGATACGCAGTATTTT. The genes are TRBV7-9 and TRBJ2-3, with 7 bases aligning to TRBD2. Germline CDR1 SEHNR, CDR2 FQNEAQ (reference sequence). This CDR3 comprises 13 residues. The V and J ends lost 5 bases and 1 base, in that order; junction bases with no gene match: 0.

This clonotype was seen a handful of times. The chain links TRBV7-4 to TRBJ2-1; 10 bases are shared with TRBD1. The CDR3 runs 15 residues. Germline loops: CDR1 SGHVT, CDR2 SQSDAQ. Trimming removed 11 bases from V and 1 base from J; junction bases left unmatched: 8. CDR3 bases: TGTGCCGGTTCCCGGGACAGGGGTTCCTACAATGAGCAGTTCTTC. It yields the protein CAGSRDRGSYNEQFF.

CDR3 amino acids: CASSLGGGAFWSSYNEQFF. CDR3 nucleotides: TGTGCCAGCAGCTTGGGCGGGGGGGCCTTCTGGAGTTCCTACAATGAGCAGTTCTTC. The J gene is TRBJ2-1, the V gene TRBV5-4; 9 positions agree with TRBD2. Trimming at V came to 0 bases and at J to 1 base, leaving 11 bases not matched to a gene. CDR3 length: 19 amino acids. In germline, CDR1 is SGHNT, CDR2 YYREEE (reference sequence).

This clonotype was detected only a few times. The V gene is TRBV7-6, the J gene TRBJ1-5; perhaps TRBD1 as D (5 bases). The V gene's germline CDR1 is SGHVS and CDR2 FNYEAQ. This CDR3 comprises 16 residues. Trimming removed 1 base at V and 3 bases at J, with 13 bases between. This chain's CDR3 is CASSLERGGLNQPQHF. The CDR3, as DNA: TGTGCCAGCAGCTTAGAAAGGGGTGGTCTCAATCAGCCCCAGCATTTT. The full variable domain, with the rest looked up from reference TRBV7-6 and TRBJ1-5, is GAGVSQSPRYKVTKRGQDVALRCDPISGHVSLYWYRQALGQGPEFLTYFNYEAQQDKSGLPNDRFSAERPEGSISTLTIQRTEQRDSAMYRCASSLERGGLNQPQHFGDGTRLSIL.

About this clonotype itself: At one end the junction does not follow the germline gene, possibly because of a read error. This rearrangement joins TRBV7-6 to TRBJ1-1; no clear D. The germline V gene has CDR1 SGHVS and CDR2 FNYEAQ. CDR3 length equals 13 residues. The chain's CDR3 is CAGSLNVGSEAFF. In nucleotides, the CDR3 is TGTGCCGGCAGCCTAAATGTGGGATCTGAAGCTTTCTTT.

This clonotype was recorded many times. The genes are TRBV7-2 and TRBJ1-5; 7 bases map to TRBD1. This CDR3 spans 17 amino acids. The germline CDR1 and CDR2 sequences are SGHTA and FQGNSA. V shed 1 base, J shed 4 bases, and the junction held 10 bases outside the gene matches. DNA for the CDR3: TGTGCCAGCAGCTTAGTTTTCGGGCAGGGGGGTAATCAGCCCCAGCATTTT. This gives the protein CASSLVFGQGGNQPQHF.

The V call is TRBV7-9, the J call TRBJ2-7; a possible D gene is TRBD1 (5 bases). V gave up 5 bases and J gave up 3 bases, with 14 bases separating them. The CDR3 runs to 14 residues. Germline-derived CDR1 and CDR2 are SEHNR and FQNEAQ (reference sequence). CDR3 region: CASSHTTGIYEQYF. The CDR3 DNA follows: TGTGCCAGCAGCCATACTACAGGAATCTACGAGCAGTACTTC.